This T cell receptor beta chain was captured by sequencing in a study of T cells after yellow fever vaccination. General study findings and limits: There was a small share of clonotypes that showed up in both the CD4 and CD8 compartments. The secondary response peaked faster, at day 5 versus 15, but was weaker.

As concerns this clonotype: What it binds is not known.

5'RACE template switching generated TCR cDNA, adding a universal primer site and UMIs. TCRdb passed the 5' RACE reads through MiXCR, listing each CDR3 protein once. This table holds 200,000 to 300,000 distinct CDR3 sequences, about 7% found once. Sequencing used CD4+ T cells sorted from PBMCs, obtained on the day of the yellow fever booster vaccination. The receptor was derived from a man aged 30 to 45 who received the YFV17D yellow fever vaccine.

The CDR3: CASGQEGETQYF. CDR3 coding DNA: TGCGCCAGCGGGCAGGAGGGAGAGACCCAGTACTTC. The gene calls are TRBV5-1 and TRBJ2-5; TRBD2 might be the D (6 bases). This CDR3 comprises 12 residues. The germline V and J ends were trimmed by 7 bases and 4 bases, with 11 bases remaining between them. Germline CDR1 reads SGHRS; CDR2 reads YFSETQ.